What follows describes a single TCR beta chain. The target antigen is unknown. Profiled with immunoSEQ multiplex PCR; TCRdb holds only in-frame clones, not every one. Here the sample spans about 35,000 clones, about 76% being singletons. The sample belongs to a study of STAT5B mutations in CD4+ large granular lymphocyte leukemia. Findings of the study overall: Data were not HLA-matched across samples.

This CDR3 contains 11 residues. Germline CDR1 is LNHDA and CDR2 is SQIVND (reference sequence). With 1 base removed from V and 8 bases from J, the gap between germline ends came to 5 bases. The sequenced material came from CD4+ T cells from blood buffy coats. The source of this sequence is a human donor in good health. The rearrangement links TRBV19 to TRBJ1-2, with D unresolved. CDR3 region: CASSIGHGYTF. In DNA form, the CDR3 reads TGTGCCAGTAGTATAGGGCACGGCTACACCTTC.